The present T cell receptor beta chain was sequenced within a study of OX40 agonist ivuxolimab in advanced cancers. The junction had 4 bases not matched to a gene; V was cut back by 9 bases and J by 0 bases. Germline loops: CDR1 SNHLY, CDR2 FYNNEI. This CDR3 has 13 amino acids. The assay was immunoSEQ multiplex PCR, and TCRdb's table has in-frame clones only and misses some. The sample lists 130,000 or so clones, just over 90% occurring once. This clone was seen only once. This sequence was found in an adult with an advanced solid tumor such as melanoma, head and neck, liver or kidney cancer. This chain joins TRBV2 and TRBJ1-1, with TRBD1 matching over 7 bases. The sequences come from CD4+ or CD8+ T cells sorted from blood, collected in a trial of the OX40 agonist ivuxolimab. Here the CDR3 reads CASTGTVNTEAFF. The CDR3 nucleotides read TGTGCCAGTACCGGGACAGTGAACACTGAAGCTTTCTTT.